This T cell receptor (beta chain) derives from a study of cytotoxic CD8 clonotypes in ibrutinib-treated CLL. Study background: Partial responses numbered about 25 and complete responses 2; after a median approximately 70 months, around 14 stayed remitted and approximately twelve progressed.

The CDR3 is 16 amino acids. Looked up from germline, CDR1 is MNHNS and CDR2 is SASEGT. V was pared by 2 bases and J by 4 bases, with 17 bases between. Depth targeted 1 in 200,000 to 1 in 1 million T cells, averaging 10x coverage per clonotype. Assay used: immunoSEQ multiplex PCR; TCRdb lists only in-frame clones, some missing. The sample includes under 150,000 clones, roughly 84% of them seen just once. The sequencing used PBMCs, collected after 24 months of ibrutinib treatment. This clonotype was obtained from a human donor with chronic lymphocytic leukemia. The V gene is TRBV6-1, the J gene TRBJ1-1, with D perhaps matching TRBD1 (5 bases). The CDR3 here is CASSEFGRGGLTEAFF. In DNA form, the CDR3 reads TGTGCCAGCAGTGAATTCGGACGGGGGGGTCTCACTGAAGCTTTCTTT.